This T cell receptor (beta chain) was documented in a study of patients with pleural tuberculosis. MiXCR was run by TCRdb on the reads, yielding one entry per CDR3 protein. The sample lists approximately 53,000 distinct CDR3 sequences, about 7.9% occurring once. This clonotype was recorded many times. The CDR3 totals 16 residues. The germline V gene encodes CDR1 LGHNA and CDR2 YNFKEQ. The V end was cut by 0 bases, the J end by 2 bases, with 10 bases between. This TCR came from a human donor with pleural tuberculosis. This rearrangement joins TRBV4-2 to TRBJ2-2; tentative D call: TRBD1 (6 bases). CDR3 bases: TGTGCCAGCAGCCAAGACCCAGGGGTAAACACCGGGGAGCTGTTTTTT. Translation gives CASSQDPGVNTGELFF.